This T cell receptor (beta chain) was recovered during a study of T cell responses to AZD1222 COVID-19 vaccine. The germline V gene has CDR1 SEHNR and CDR2 FQNEAQ (reference sequence). Deletions cut 0 bases from V and 1 base from J, with 16 bases between. The CDR3 is 17 amino acids. The data were produced by immunoSEQ multiplex PCR, yet TCRdb's version contains in-frame clones alone and is incomplete. This sample has 150,000 to 160,000 clones, with roughly 90% found just once. The rearrangement joins TRBV7-9 to TRBJ2-7, with D tentatively TRBD1 (6 bases). The sequenced sample was peripheral blood, obtained on day 0 of AZD1222 vaccination. This receptor was taken from an adult in good health. The CDR3 loop reads CASSLALLKDSSYEQYF. In DNA form, the CDR3 reads TGTGCCAGCAGCTTAGCGTTATTGAAGGACAGTTCCTACGAGCAGTACTTC.